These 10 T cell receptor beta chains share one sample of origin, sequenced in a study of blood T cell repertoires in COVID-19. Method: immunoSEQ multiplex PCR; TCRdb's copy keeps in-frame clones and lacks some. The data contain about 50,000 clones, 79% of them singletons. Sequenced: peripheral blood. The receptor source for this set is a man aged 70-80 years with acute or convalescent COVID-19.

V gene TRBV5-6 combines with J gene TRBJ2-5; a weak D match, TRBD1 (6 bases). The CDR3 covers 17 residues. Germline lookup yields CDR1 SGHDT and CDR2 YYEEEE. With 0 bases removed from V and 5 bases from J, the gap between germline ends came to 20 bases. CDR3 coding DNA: TGTGCCAGCAGCTTGGCCAAGGGGGTAGATGTCTTGGAGACCCAGTACTTC. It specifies CASSLAKGVDVLETQYF.

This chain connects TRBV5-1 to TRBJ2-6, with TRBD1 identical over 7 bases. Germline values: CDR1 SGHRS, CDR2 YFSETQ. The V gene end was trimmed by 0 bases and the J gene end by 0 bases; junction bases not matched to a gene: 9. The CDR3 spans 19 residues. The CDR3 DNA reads TGCGCCAGCAGCTTGGATCCGGACAGGCTCCCCTCTGGGGCCAACGTCCTGACTTTC. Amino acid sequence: CASSLDPDRLPSGANVLTF. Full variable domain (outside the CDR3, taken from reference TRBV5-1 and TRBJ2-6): KAGVTQTPRYLIKTRGQQVTLSCSPISGHRSVSWYQQTPGQGLQFLFEYFSETQRNKGNFPGRFSGRQFSNSRSEMNVSTLELGDSALYLCASSLDPDRLPSGANVLTFGAGSRLTVL.

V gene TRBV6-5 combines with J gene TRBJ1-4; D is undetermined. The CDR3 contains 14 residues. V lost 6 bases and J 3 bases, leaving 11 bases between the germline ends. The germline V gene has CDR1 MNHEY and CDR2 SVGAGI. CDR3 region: CASRALPANEKLFF. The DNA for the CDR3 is TGTGCCAGCAGGGCACTACCTGCTAATGAAAAACTGTTTTTT.

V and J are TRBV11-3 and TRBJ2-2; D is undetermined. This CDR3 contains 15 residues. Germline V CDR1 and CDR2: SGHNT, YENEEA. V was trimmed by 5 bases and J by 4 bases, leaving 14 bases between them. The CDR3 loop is CASSPVSLTTGELFF. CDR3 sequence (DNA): TGTGCCAGCAGCCCCGTGTCTCTAACCACCGGGGAGCTGTTTTTT.

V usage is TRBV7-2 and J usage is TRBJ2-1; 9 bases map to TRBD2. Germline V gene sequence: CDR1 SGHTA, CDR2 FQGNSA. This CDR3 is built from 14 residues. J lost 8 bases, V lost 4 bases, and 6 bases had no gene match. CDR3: CASSSRGGSDEQFF. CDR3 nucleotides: TGTGCCAGCAGCTCGCGGGGGGGCTCCGATGAGCAGTTCTTC.

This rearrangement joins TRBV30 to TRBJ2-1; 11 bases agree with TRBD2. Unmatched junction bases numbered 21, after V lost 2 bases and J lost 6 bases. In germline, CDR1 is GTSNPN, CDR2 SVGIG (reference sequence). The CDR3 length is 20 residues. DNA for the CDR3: TGTGCCTGGAGTCCCTATTATGGGGTTTCAGGGACTAGCGGATTCAATGAGCAGTTCTTC. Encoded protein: CAWSPYYGVSGTSGFNEQFF.

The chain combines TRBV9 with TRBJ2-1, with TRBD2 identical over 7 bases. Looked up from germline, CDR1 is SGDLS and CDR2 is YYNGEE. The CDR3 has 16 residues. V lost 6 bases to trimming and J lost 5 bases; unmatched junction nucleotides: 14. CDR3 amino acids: CASTKTVAGYNNEQFF. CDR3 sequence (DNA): TGTGCCAGCACCAAAACTGTAGCGGGCTACAACAATGAGCAGTTCTTC.

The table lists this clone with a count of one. The DNA for the CDR3 is TGTGCCAGCAGCCCCGGGACAGAGAACACCGGGGAGCTGTTTTTT. Its translation: CASSPGTENTGELFF. This sequence joins TRBV7-7 and TRBJ2-2, with 7 bases fitting TRBD1. J was trimmed by 1 base and V by 5 bases; bases with no gene match: 4. The CDR3 totals 15 residues. The germline gives CDR1 SSHAT, CDR2 FNYEAQ (reference sequence).

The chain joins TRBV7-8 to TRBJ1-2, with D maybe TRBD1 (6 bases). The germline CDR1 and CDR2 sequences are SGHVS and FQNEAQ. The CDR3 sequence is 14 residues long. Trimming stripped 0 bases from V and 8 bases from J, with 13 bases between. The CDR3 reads CASSLAGQGNGYTF. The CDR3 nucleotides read TGTGCCAGCAGCTTAGCCGGGCAGGGGAACGGCTACACCTTC. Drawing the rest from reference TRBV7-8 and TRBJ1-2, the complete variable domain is GAGVSQSPRYKVAKRGQDVALRCDPISGHVSLFWYQQALGQGPEFLTYFQNEAQLDKSGLPSDRFFAERPEGSVSTLKIQRTQQEDSAVYLCASSLAGQGNGYTFGSGTRLTVV.

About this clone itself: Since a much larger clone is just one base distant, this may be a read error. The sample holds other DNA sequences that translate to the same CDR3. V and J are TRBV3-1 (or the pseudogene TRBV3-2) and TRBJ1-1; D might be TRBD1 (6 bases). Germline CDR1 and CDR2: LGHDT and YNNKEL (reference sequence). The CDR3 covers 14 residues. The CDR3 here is CASSQRDRPRVAFF. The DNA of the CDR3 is TGTGCCAGCAGCCAACGTGACAGGCCCCGGGTAGCTTTCTTC.